This T cell receptor beta chain derives from a study of OX40 agonist ivuxolimab in advanced cancers. In the study overall: The study reported partial responses in three patients: one hepatocellular carcinoma, two cutaneous melanoma. Whole-study results and caveats: Clonal expansion was among the lowest in partial responders at 0.1-3.0 mg/kg, especially CD8+. Normalized expansion of T-cell clones was also low for some nonresponders. Expanded peripheral T cell antigen specificity was not determined.

About this clone itself: Its specificity is unknown.

With 2 bases removed from V and 0 bases from J, the gap between germline ends came to 8 bases. The germline CDR1 and CDR2 sequences are SEHNR and FQNEAQ (reference sequence). This CDR3 is built from 15 residues. Sequenced by immunoSEQ multiplex PCR; TCRdb stores in-frame clones only, minus some. In the table there are over 60,000 clones, approximately 92% of which are singletons. The chain carries TRBV7-9 and TRBJ2-1; no clear D. The specimen was CD4+ or CD8+ T cells sorted from blood, collected in a trial of the OX40 agonist ivuxolimab. This sequence originates from an adult with an advanced solid tumor such as melanoma, head and neck, liver or kidney cancer. CDR3 residues: CASSLIISSYNEQFF. The DNA of the CDR3 is TGTGCCAGCAGCTTAATCATTAGCTCCTACAATGAGCAGTTCTTC.